The present T cell receptor beta chain was sequenced within a study of blood T cells in healthy people across ages. V was cut by 3 bases and J by 2 bases, with 11 bases left in between. Germline lookup yields CDR1 KGHSH and CDR2 LQKENI. This CDR3 region has 15 residues. Alongside a J-beta primer mix, a sample-barcoded 5' primer served in a second PCR lasting about 7 to 12 cycles. One entry per CDR3 protein, called by TCRdb with MiXCR from the 5' RACE reads. The sample carries some 320,000 distinct CDR3 sequences, around 29% recorded once. The receptor comes from a woman between 65 and 79 years old in good health. Sequencing was carried out using blood. The rearrangement joins TRBV18 to TRBJ2-1, with D maybe TRBD1 (5 bases). The CDR3 DNA reads TGTGCCAGCTCACCCCGACAGACGACCTACAATGAGCAGTTCTTC. Protein sequence: CASSPRQTTYNEQFF.